This T cell receptor beta chain was recovered during a study of shared clonotypes between healthy human individuals. Study-wide results and limits: Sequencing depth was a factor that was expected to affect clonotype sharing among donors.

Naive CD8 cells lacked CD45RO, underwent positive selection for CCR7 and left out terminally differentiated effector memory CD45RA+ cells. To note about this clone: Its specificity is unknown.

V lost 0 bases, J lost 4 bases, and 10 bases lay in between. The CDR3 has 14 amino acids. In germline, CDR1 is MGHRA, CDR2 YSYEKL. The repertoire was sequenced with immunoSEQ multiplex PCR; TCRdb's copy has only in-frame clones and lacks some. The sample consists of about 2.2 million clones, just over 90% of them appearing once. V is TRBV4-1 and J is TRBJ2-7; D call uncertain. The origin of this receptor is a man aged 18 to 29 in good health. Some clones in this sample may be carry-over from other donors' samples. Sequencing used naive CD8+ T cells from PBMCs. The CDR3 nucleotides read TGCGCCAGCAGCCAAGACAGTGAGACTTACGAGCAGTACTTC. It translates to CASSQDSETYEQYF.